Presented here are 18 T cell receptor beta chains from one specimen sequenced in a study of a mutant IDH1 vaccine in newly diagnosed glioma. Time point here: week 23, last vaccination. Vaccination comprised doses that each held 300 ug of mutant IDH1 20-mer peptide, plus topical imiquimod. Their recognized antigens are unknown. Using immunoSEQ multiplex PCR, the repertoire was profiled, and TCRdb retains in-frame clones only, with some absent. The sample has fewer than 45,000 clones; about 76% are singletons. Source: PBMCs, taken from a glioma patient whose treatment included an IDH1 peptide vaccine. These receptors originate from a man aged 50-60 years with glioma.

This chain joins TRBV6-5 and TRBJ2-1; 11 nucleotides match TRBD2. The V segment lost 5 bases and the J segment 7 bases; nucleotides outside the gene matches: 7. This CDR3 is built from 15 residues. The germline gives CDR1 MNHEY, CDR2 SVGAGI. The CDR3 DNA reads as TGTGCCAGCAGTCCCCTAGCGGGGGGCCTGAATGAGCAGTTCTTC. Protein product: CASSPLAGGLNEQFF.

CDR3 residues: CATSRDRRETQYF. CDR3 bases: TGTGCCACCAGCAGGGACAGGAGGGAGACCCAGTACTTC. This chain uses TRBV15 with TRBJ2-5; 7 bases align to TRBD1. The CDR3 totals 13 residues. The germline V gene encodes CDR1 LNHNV and CDR2 YYDKDF (reference sequence). V lost 3 bases and J lost 5; bases outside the gene matches: 3.

The chain is built from TRBV19 and TRBJ1-2, with a possible D match to TRBD1 (6 bases). Trimming cost V 5 bases and J 8 bases, with 15 bases left between them. Looked up from germline, CDR1 is LNHDA and CDR2 is SQIVND (reference sequence). The CDR3 extends over 13 amino acids. The CDR3 loop reads CASSPTGTFGYTF. In nucleotides, the CDR3 is TGTGCCAGTAGTCCAACAGGGACGTTCGGCTACACCTTC.

The V gene is TRBV19, the J gene TRBJ1-5, with D unclear. Trimming took 6 bases from V and 0 from J, leaving 9 bases between them. This CDR3 comprises 14 residues. Germline CDR1 reads LNHDA; CDR2 reads SQIVND (reference sequence). This CDR3 is CASRAGHSNQPQHF. The CDR3 DNA reads TGTGCCAGTAGGGCCGGTCATAGCAATCAGCCCCAGCATTTT.

This chain links TRBV7-8 with TRBJ1-5, with D perhaps TRBD1 (5 bases). This CDR3 has 14 amino acids. Trimming stripped 1 base from V and 9 bases from J, with 13 bases between. The germline gives CDR1 SGHVS, CDR2 FQNEAQ. The CDR3 region has the DNA TGTGCCAGCAGCTTAGAGGGCGCAGGGAGGCCCCAGCATTTT. It yields the protein CASSLEGAGRPQHF.

This clone has only a few counts. The rearrangement links TRBV5-1 to TRBJ1-1; D possibly corresponds to TRBD1 (5 bases). CDR1 SGHRS and CDR2 YFSETQ come from the germline V gene. The CDR3 runs 16 residues. Trimming pared 4 bases from V and 4 bases from J, leaving 20 bases between. CDR3 nucleotides: TGCGCCAGCAGCCTGGAACCTCAGGGAAGTTTCACTGAAGCTTTCTTT. Its translation is CASSLEPQGSFTEAFF. The full variable domain, with the rest looked up from reference TRBV5-1 and TRBJ1-1, is KAGVTQTPRYLIKTRGQQVTLSCSPISGHRSVSWYQQTPGQGLQFLFEYFSETQRNKGNFPGRFSGRQFSNSRSEMNVSTLELGDSALYLCASSLEPQGSFTEAFFGQGTRLTVV.

V usage is TRBV5-8 and J usage is TRBJ1-5, with 9 bases identical to TRBD1. The CDR3 totals 16 residues. V dropped 6 bases and J dropped 6; count of bases not matched to a gene: 13. In germline, CDR1 is SGHTS, CDR2 YDEGEE. The CDR3 here is CASNPFSDRGSQPQHF. CDR3 nucleotide sequence: TGTGCCAGCAACCCTTTCTCGGACAGGGGATCTCAGCCCCAGCATTTT.

The count of this clone is one. The chain carries TRBV2 and TRBJ2-2; 7 bases agree with TRBD1. The junction had 9 bases not matched to a gene; V was cut back by 1 base and J by 7 bases. This CDR3 is built from 16 residues. Germline V gene data show CDR1 as SNHLY and CDR2 as FYNNEI. For the CDR3, the DNA is TGTGCCAGCAGTGAAGGCCCCGGGACAGTAATCGGGGAGCTGTTTTTT. Protein product: CASSEGPGTVIGELFF.

V and J are TRBV4-1 and TRBJ2-6; D gene ambiguous. V gave up 2 bases and J gave up 0 bases, with 5 bases separating them. The CDR3 totals 15 residues. Germline V gene lookup returns CDR1 MGHRA and CDR2 YSYEKL. The CDR3 reads CASSQTGSGANVLTF. The CDR3 DNA reads as TGCGCCAGCAGCCAAACCGGCTCTGGGGCCAACGTCCTGACTTTC.

A note on this clone: Other DNA sequences within the sample encode an identical CDR3. This chain joins TRBV20-1 and TRBJ2-5, with D unresolved. The V and J ends lost 0 bases and 5 bases respectively, with 4 bases between them. This CDR3 is built from 11 residues. Germline values: CDR1 DFQATT, CDR2 SNEGSKA (reference sequence). The CDR3, as DNA: TGCAGTGCTAGAGAGCGCGAGACCCAGTACTTC. Translation: CSARERETQYF.

The genes are TRBV30 and TRBJ1-4; maybe TRBD1 (5 bases). The V end was cut by 0 bases, the J end by 6 bases, with 14 bases between. The CDR3 extends over 15 amino acids. CDR1 and CDR2 from the germline V gene are GTSNPN and SVGIG (reference sequence). The CDR3: CAWSVRQFSDEKLFF. The CDR3 DNA reads TGTGCCTGGAGTGTAAGACAGTTTTCAGATGAAAAACTGTTTTTT.

CDR3 protein: CASEDRGNEQYF. The CDR3 bases are TGTGCCAGCGAAGACAGGGGGAACGAGCAGTACTTC. This chain connects TRBV7-9 to TRBJ2-7; 9 nucleotides align to TRBD1. The CDR3 covers 12 residues. Trimming removed 8 bases from V and 5 bases from J; junction bases left unmatched: 4. Germline-derived CDR1 and CDR2 are SEHNR and FQNEAQ (reference sequence).

This clone has just a few counts. The rearrangement joins TRBV30 to TRBJ1-4; TRBD1 matches 11 bases. The CDR3 loop spans 15 amino acids. After removal of 0 bases from V and 10 bases from J, the junction contained 7 bases not matched to a gene. In germline, CDR1 is GTSNPN, CDR2 SVGIG (reference sequence). CDR3 nucleotides: TGTGCCTGGAGTGTATTCCGGGACAGGGGGGGAAAACTGTTTTTT. It yields the protein CAWSVFRDRGGKLFF.

The rearrangement joins TRBV19 to TRBJ1-1; D might be TRBD1 (5 bases). CDR1 and CDR2 (germline): LNHDA, SQIVND (reference sequence). The length of the CDR3 is 13 residues. Between the trimmed V and J ends, which lost 11 bases and 7 bases, there was a span of 20 bases. The CDR3 protein is CASSTEGFYEAFF. For the CDR3, the DNA is TGTGCCTCCTCAACCGAGGGGTTTTATGAAGCTTTCTTT.

The V and J genes are TRBV7-9 and TRBJ1-4, with no clear D. Germline V gene data show CDR1 as SEHNR and CDR2 as FQNEAQ (reference sequence). The CDR3 sequence is 12 residues long. V gave up 11 bases and J gave up 0 bases, with 7 bases separating them. Here the CDR3 reads CAGTATNEKLFF. CDR3 nucleotides: TGTGCCGGCACTGCAACTAATGAAAAACTGTTTTTT. The variable domain in full, completed from reference TRBV7-9 and TRBJ1-4, reads DTGVSQNPRHKITKRGQNVTFRCDPISEHNRLYWYRQTLGQGPEFLTYFQNEAQLEKSRLLSDRFSAERPKGSFSTLEIQRTEQGDSAMYLCAGTATNEKLFFGSGTQLSVL.

The V gene is TRBV7-9, the J gene TRBJ1-5, with 8 bases that match TRBD1. V was pared by 5 bases and J by 7 bases, with 7 bases of the junction left unmatched. The length of the CDR3 is 14 residues. From germline, CDR1 is SEHNR and CDR2 FQNEAQ (reference sequence). CDR3 residues: CASSPGQGWQPQHF. In DNA form, the CDR3 reads TGTGCCAGCAGCCCTGGACAGGGTTGGCAGCCCCAGCATTTT.

The J gene is TRBJ1-4, the V gene TRBV13, with 10 bases lining up with TRBD1. The CDR3 consists of 16 residues. Losses at the gene ends were 5 bases for V and 0 bases for J; bases not matched to a gene: 3. The germline V gene has CDR1 PRHDT and CDR2 FYEKMQ (reference sequence). CDR3 sequence: CASSPGTGATNEKLFF. In nucleotides, the CDR3 is TGTGCCAGCAGCCCCGGGACAGGGGCAACTAATGAAAAACTGTTTTTT.

This chain joins TRBV7-8 and TRBJ1-2; 8 positions match TRBD1. The CDR3 is 16 amino acids. Trimming at V came to 5 bases and at J to 0 bases, leaving 8 bases not matched to a gene. Germline assignment: CDR1 SGHVS and CDR2 FQNEAQ. This CDR3 is CASSPGQGLTNYGYTF. CDR3 in DNA: TGTGCCAGCAGCCCAGGACAGGGATTGACTAACTATGGCTACACCTTC.